This TCR beta chain was sequenced for a study of cytomegalovirus exposure and HLA in healthy donors. The length of the CDR3 is 15 residues. The germline V and J ends were trimmed by 4 bases and 2 bases, with 12 bases remaining between them. Germline CDR1 is SNHLY and CDR2 is FYNNEI. Whereas donors were nominally healthy upon sampling, unrecorded immune exposures were probable. Study-wide results and caveats: Generally TCR sequences proved uncommon, though certain public TCRs appeared in numerous donors. Across donors, presence/absence analyses took sequencing depth to be roughly uniform.

Researchers ran the PCR with 60 Vbeta and 13 Jbeta primers. In the original workflow: In a later analysis, of 70 million to 85 million unique beta chains, about 11 million appeared in at least two donors. The data were produced by immunoSEQ multiplex PCR, yet TCRdb's version contains in-frame clones alone and is incomplete. V and J calls and clone size follow that table, whereas D and trimming were derived from the DNA. The data contain 190,000 or so clones, under 85% of them singletons. Details on this clone: What it binds is unknown.

The specimen sequenced was PBMCs. The V gene is TRBV2, the J gene TRBJ1-5; D is perhaps TRBD1 (5 bases). This receptor was taken from a man aged 45-65 years in good health and CMV-seronegative. CDR3 loop: CASSGGEGGNQPQHF. For the CDR3, the DNA is TGTGCCAGCAGTGGAGGGGAGGGTGGCAATCAGCCCCAGCATTTT.